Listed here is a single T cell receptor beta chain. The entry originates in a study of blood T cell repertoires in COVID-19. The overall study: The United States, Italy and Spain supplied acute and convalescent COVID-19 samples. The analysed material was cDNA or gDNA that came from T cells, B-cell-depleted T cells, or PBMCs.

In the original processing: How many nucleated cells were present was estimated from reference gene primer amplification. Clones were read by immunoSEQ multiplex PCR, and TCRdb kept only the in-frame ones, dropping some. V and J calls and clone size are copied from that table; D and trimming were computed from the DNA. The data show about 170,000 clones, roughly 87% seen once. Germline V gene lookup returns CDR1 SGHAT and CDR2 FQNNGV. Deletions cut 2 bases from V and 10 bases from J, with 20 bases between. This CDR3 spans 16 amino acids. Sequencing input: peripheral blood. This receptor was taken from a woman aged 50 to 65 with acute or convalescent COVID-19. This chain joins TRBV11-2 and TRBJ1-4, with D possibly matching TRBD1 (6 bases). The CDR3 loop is CASSLNPQGRFRKLFF. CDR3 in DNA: TGTGCCAGCAGCTTAAACCCGCAGGGGCGATTCAGAAAACTGTTTTTT.